The 28 T cell receptor beta chains below all came from one sample that was sequenced in a study of tumor-infiltrating lymphocytes in primary liver carcinoma. A constant-region primer primed TCR beta cDNA synthesis from 500 ng of total RNA. Generation of the TCR beta libraries relied on three nested multiplex PCR rounds using slightly modified ARM-PCR. Forward primers for TRBV1-TRBV30 and a C-beta reverse primer served the first two PCR rounds, at roughly 10 cycles each. Via MiXCR, TCRdb re-called the multiplex PCR reads, giving one row per CDR3 protein. The sample comprises just under 55,000 distinct CDR3 sequences, about 70% of which are singletons, and around 23% rests with the top ten. Taking about 17-33 mg of unsorted bulk tissue, the authors co-extracted RNA and DNA. The sequenced sample was liver tumor tissue from sampling region 2. Specified subset: tumor region T2, inferior pole. These receptors all stem from a man aged 40-49 years with primary liver carcinoma and hepatitis B virus infection.

In regard to this clonotype: One junction end does not reproduce the germline sequence, and a read error may be involved. This chain links TRBV5-5 with TRBJ1-2; 9 bases fit TRBD1. This CDR3 has 14 amino acids. Germline V lookup: CDR1 SGHKS, CDR2 YYEKEE (reference sequence). DNA for the CDR3: TGTGCCAACAGCTTGGGACAGGGAAACTATGGCTACACCTTC. Its protein product is CANSLGQGNYGYTF.

Worth noting for this clonotype: At one boundary the junction diverges from the germline segment, which might be a read error. V gene TRBV11-1 combines with J gene TRBJ2-3; 8 bases line up with TRBD2. The CDR3 is 16 residues long. Germline V gene sequence: CDR1 SGHAT, CDR2 FQDESV (reference sequence). In DNA form, the CDR3 reads TGTGCCATCAGCAAGGGACTAGTGGTTAGTACAGATACGCAGTATTTT. Amino acid sequence: CAISKGLVVSTDTQYF.

This chain links TRBV29-1 with TRBJ2-7, with D maybe TRBD2 (5 bases). Germline values: CDR1 SQVTM, CDR2 ANQGSEA. Trimming cost V 2 bases and J 6 bases, with 8 bases left between them. The CDR3 runs to 11 residues. This CDR3 is CSVERGSEQYF. The CDR3 nucleotides read TGCAGCGTTGAAAGAGGGAGCGAGCAGTACTTC.

In its sample, this clonotype was seen many times. This sequence joins TRBV6-2 or TRBV6-3 and TRBJ1-5; the D is unclear. CDR1 is MNHEY and CDR2 is SVGEGT in the germline V gene. The CDR3 loop spans 11 amino acids. Trimming cost V 6 bases and J 7 bases, with 7 bases left between them. The chain's CDR3 is CASSMGQPQHF. CDR3 nucleotides: TGTGCCAGCAGCATGGGACAGCCCCAGCATTTT.

In regard to this clonotype: The junction and the germline gene differ at one end; a read error may be behind it. The chain links TRBV4-1 to TRBJ2-1; D is uncertain. CDR1 is MGHRA and CDR2 is YSYEKL in the germline V gene. There are 14 residues in the CDR3. CDR3 DNA: TGCGCCAGCAGCTCCCTAGGGTCAGAGAATGGGCAGTTGTTC. It yields the protein CASSSLGSENGQLF.

As concerns this clonotype: No conserved phenylalanine or tryptophan ends this CDR3, so it is likely a read error. V and J are TRBV29-1 and TRBJ2-3; 14 bases are a match to TRBD2. The CDR3 is 18 amino acids. Unmatched junction bases numbered 14, after V lost 7 bases and J lost 2 bases. Germline CDR1 reads SQVTM; CDR2 reads ANQGSEA. The CDR3 protein is CSASGVLTSGRATDTQYS. The CDR3 DNA follows: TGCAGCGCGTCAGGGGTGCTGACTAGCGGGAGGGCCACAGATACGCAGTATTCT.

The V call is TRBV14, the J call TRBJ2-3; D is tentatively TRBD1 or TRBD2 (5 bases each). V shed 6 bases and J shed 0 bases, with 19 bases lying between them. Germline V CDR1 and CDR2: SGHDN, FVKESK. This CDR3 has 17 residues. The CDR3 spells CASSHNPGTNSTDTQYF. The CDR3 DNA is TGTGCCAGCAGTCATAATCCCGGGACCAATAGCACAGATACGCAGTATTTT.

The V and J genes are TRBV4-1 and TRBJ2-6; D possibly corresponds to TRBD1 (6 bases). The CDR3 runs to 18 residues. V lost 3 bases to trimming and J lost 5 bases, with 20 bases between them. The germline V gene encodes CDR1 MGHRA and CDR2 YSYEKL. The chain's CDR3 is CASSHDRLGATRANVLTF. In nucleotides, the CDR3 is TGCGCCAGCAGCCATGACCGTCTGGGGGCGACAAGGGCCAACGTCCTGACTTTC.

This clonotype was counted many times. The rearrangement joins TRBV28 to TRBJ1-5; 7 nucleotides line up with TRBD1. The V gene's germline CDR1 is MDHEN and CDR2 SYDVKM. V was clipped by 8 bases and J by 1 base; unmatched bases: 14. The CDR3 runs to 17 residues. The CDR3 loop reads CASRVTRGLRSNQPQHF. The CDR3 bases are TGTGCCAGCCGCGTTACAAGGGGGCTAAGAAGCAATCAGCCCCAGCATTTT.

A single count supports this clonotype. This could be a read error, since a much larger clone is one nucleotide away. The chain links TRBV28 to TRBJ2-7; tentatively, D is TRBD1 (5 bases). Germline V gives CDR1 MDHEN, CDR2 SYDVKM. This CDR3 comprises 13 residues. CDR3 region: CASRPPTAYEEYF. The CDR3 region has the DNA TGTGCCAGCAGACCTCCGACAGCCTACGAGGAGTACTTC.

The CDR3 here is CVISQDHAQEFQETQYF. DNA for the CDR3: TGTGTCATCAGCCAAGACCACGCCCAGGAGTTCCAAGAGACCCAGTACTTC. The chain couples TRBV14 to TRBJ2-5, with D hard to call. Germline CDR1 and CDR2: SGHDN and FVKESK. There are 17 residues in the CDR3.

The chain has TRBV10-3 and TRBJ2-3; unclear D gene. The CDR3 sequence is 15 residues long. Germline-derived CDR1 and CDR2 are ENHRY and SYGVKD. Deletions cut 2 bases from V and 3 bases from J, with 12 bases between. CDR3 DNA sequence: TGTGCCATCAGTGAGAGAGAAGGAGCAACAGATACGCAGTATTTT. It is translated as CAISEREGATDTQYF.

Concerning this clonotype: Germline and junction disagree at one end, which may indicate a read error. The V and J genes are TRBV11-1 and TRBJ2-1; 14 bases map to TRBD2. Per the germline V gene, CDR1 is SGHAT and CDR2 is FQDESV (reference sequence). The CDR3 spans 17 residues. The CDR3 here is CASRMGLAGEVDNEQFF. The CDR3 DNA reads as TGCGCCAGCAGGATGGGACTAGCGGGAGAAGTTGACAATGAGCAGTTCTTC.

The chain recombines TRBV7-8 with TRBJ2-3; D may be TRBD2 (6 bases). Germline lookup yields CDR1 SGHVS and CDR2 FQNEAQ. This CDR3 contains 14 residues. Trimming left V 1 base short and J 5 bases short, with 10 bases between. The CDR3 spells CASSLGLGIDTQYF. CDR3 in DNA: TGTGCCAGCAGCTTAGGACTAGGTATAGATACGCAGTATTTT.

As to this clonotype: A much larger clone is a single base away; this may be a read error. This sequence joins TRBV29-1 and TRBJ2-1; 10 positions agree with TRBD1. The germline gives CDR1 SQVTM, CDR2 ANQGSEA. The CDR3 length is 17 residues. The CDR3 region is CSVPTEAGTGVWDERFF. Written as DNA, the CDR3 is TGCAGCGTTCCTACAGAAGCCGGGACAGGGGTCTGGGATGAGCGGTTCTTC.

Comment on this clonotype: A much larger clone differs from this one at a single base, so this may be a read error. The chain joins TRBV7-9 to TRBJ2-7; TRBD2 matches 7 bases. CDR1 is SEHNR and CDR2 is FQNEAQ in the germline V gene (reference sequence). The CDR3 totals 15 residues. V shed 6 bases, J shed 2 bases, and the junction held 10 bases outside the gene matches. CDR3 sequence (DNA): TGTGCCAGCAGTAGAGTAGCGGGTGGGACCTACGAGCAGTACTTC. It encodes CASSRVAGGTYEQYF.

V is TRBV6-1 and J is TRBJ2-7, with 11 bases lining up with TRBD2. CDR3 size: 13 residues. In germline, CDR1 is MNHNS, CDR2 SASEGT. The DNA of the CDR3 is TGTGTCAGATCGGGGACTAGCGGCTACGAGCAGTACTTC. It codes for CVRSGTSGYEQYF.

Concerning this clonotype: One end of the junction varies from germline; a read error may be responsible. V is TRBV13 and J is TRBJ1-1; no firm D call. Germline CDR1 is PRHDT and CDR2 is FYEKMQ (reference sequence). The CDR3 totals 12 residues. The CDR3 loop is CVSSLARTEAIF. CDR3 sequence (DNA): TGTGTCAGCAGCTTAGCTCGCACTGAAGCTATCTTT.

Concerning this clonotype: Compared with germline, one end of the junction differs, possibly owing to a read error. The chain uses TRBV5-1 and TRBJ2-2; D gene unclear. Looked up from germline, CDR1 is SGHRS and CDR2 is YFSETQ. This CDR3 has 14 residues. CDR3 DNA sequence: TGCGCCAACAGCTTGGTGGCGAACACCGGGGAGCTGTTTTTT. This codes for CANSLVANTGELFF.

This chain links TRBV29-1 with TRBJ1-1; TRBD1 agrees at 8 bases. The CDR3 consists of 12 residues. The J segment lost 10 bases and the V segment lost 8 bases, leaving 12 bases of the junction unmatched. Germline V gene sequence: CDR1 SQVTM, CDR2 ANQGSEA. CDR3 residues: CSTTRQGPGAFF. In DNA form, the CDR3 reads TGCAGCACTACTCGACAGGGGCCCGGAGCTTTCTTT.

The count of this clonotype is one. This chain links TRBV11-2 with TRBJ2-7, with 7 positions matching TRBD1. Germline lookup yields CDR1 SGHAT and CDR2 FQNNGV. The J segment lost 6 bases and the V segment lost 9 bases, leaving 17 bases of the junction unmatched. This CDR3 has 15 amino acids. The CDR3 loop is CASSLIDRDGFEQYF. The CDR3 DNA is TGTGCCAGTAGCCTCATCGACAGGGACGGCTTCGAGCAGTACTTC. Drawing the rest from reference TRBV11-2 and TRBJ2-7, the complete variable domain is EAGVAQSPRYKIIEKRQSVAFWCNPISGHATLYWYQQILGQGPKLLIQFQNNGVVDDSQLPKDRFSAERLKGVDSTLKIQPAKLEDSAVYLCASSLIDRDGFEQYFGPGTRLTVT.

The V gene is TRBV18, the J gene TRBJ1-4; D is possibly TRBD1 (6 bases). The CDR3 runs 13 residues. V was pared by 6 bases and J by 10 bases, with 15 bases between. Germline assignment: CDR1 KGHSH and CDR2 LQKENI. CDR3 in DNA: TGTGCCAGCTCCCCGCGGGACAAGGCAAAACTGTTTTTT. It yields the protein CASSPRDKAKLFF.

To note about this clonotype: A junction end diverges from the germline sequence, so it may reflect a read error. This chain uses TRBV7-8 with TRBJ2-3, with TRBD2 as a possible D gene (5 bases). This CDR3 contains 17 residues. Germline CDR1 and CDR2: SGHVS and FQNEAQ. CDR3 residues: CASSLDTSGASTDTQYF. CDR3 sequence (DNA): TGTGCCAGCAGCTTAGATACAAGTGGAGCTAGCACAGATACACAGTATTTT.

A remark on this clonotype: At one end the junction does not follow the germline gene, possibly because of a read error. This sequence joins TRBV4-1 and TRBJ1-2; D gene ambiguous. Per the germline V gene, CDR1 is MGHRA and CDR2 is YSYEKL. This CDR3 spans 15 amino acids. Here the CDR3 reads CTSSPEESAKYGYTF. The CDR3 DNA follows: TGCACCAGCAGCCCCGAAGAGTCAGCTAAATATGGCTACACCTTC.

This clonotype was observed a handful of times. The rearrangement links TRBV2 to TRBJ1-2; 9 bases agree with TRBD1. The CDR3 covers 15 residues. Per germline, CDR1 SNHLY and CDR2 FYNNEI. V was clipped by 7 bases and J by 4 bases; unmatched bases: 10. The CDR3 is CASNRDRALGYGYTF. In DNA, the CDR3 is TGTGCCAGCAATAGGGACAGGGCCCTAGGCTATGGCTACACCTTC. The whole variable domain, remainder taken from reference TRBV2 and TRBJ1-2, is EPEVTQTPSHQVTQMGQEVILRCVPISNHLYFYWYRQILGQKVEFLVSFYNNEISEKSEIFDDQFSVERPDGSNFTLKIRSTKLEDSAMYFCASNRDRALGYGYTFGSGTRLTVV.

About this clonotype itself: One end of the junction does not line up with germline, which may come from a read error. This chain joins TRBV5-6 and TRBJ1-1, with D hard to call. The CDR3 is 13 residues long. The germline gives CDR1 SGHDT, CDR2 YYEEEE. CDR3 region: CVSSLYYNTEAFF. The CDR3, as DNA: TGTGTCAGCAGCTTGTACTATAACACTGAAGCTTTCTTT.

This sequence joins TRBV20-1 and TRBJ2-5; D may be TRBD1 or TRBD2 (6 bases each). This CDR3 comprises 12 residues. V lost 6 bases and J 5 bases, leaving 13 bases between the germline ends. Germline CDR1 and CDR2: DFQATT and SNEGSKA (reference sequence). The CDR3: CSAPSDRETQYF. CDR3 nucleotides: TGCAGTGCCCCTAGCGACAGGGAGACCCAGTACTTC.

Of note for this clonotype: Germline and junction disagree at one end, which may indicate a read error. The chain employs TRBV5-6 and TRBJ2-7; the D call may be TRBD1 or TRBD2 (5 bases each). Germline V CDR1 and CDR2: SGHDT, YYEEEE. This CDR3 region has 16 residues. The CDR3 region is CASSFGGTGLGYEHYF. CDR3 coding DNA: TGTGCCAGCAGCTTCGGCGGAACGGGGCTCGGCTACGAGCACTACTTC.